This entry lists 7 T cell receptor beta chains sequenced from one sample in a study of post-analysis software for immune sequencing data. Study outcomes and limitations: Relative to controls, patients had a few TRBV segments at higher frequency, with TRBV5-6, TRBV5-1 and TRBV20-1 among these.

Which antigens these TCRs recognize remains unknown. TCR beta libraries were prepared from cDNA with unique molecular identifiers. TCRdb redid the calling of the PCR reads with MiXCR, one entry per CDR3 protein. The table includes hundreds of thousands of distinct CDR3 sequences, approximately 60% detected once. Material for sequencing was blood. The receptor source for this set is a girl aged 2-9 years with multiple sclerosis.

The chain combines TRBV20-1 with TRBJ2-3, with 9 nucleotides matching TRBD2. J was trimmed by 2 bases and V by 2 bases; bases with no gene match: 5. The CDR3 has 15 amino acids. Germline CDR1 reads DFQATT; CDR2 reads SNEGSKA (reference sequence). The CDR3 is CSARITSGSTDTQYF. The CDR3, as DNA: TGCAGTGCTAGAATCACTAGCGGGTCCACAGATACGCAGTATTTT.

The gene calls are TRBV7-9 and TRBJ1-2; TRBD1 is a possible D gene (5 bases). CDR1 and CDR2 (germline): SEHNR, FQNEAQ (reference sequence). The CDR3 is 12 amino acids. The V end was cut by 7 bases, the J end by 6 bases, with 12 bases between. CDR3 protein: CASTWDGHGYTF. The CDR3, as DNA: TGTGCCAGCACCTGGGACGGCCATGGCTACACCTTC. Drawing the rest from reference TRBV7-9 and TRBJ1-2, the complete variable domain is DTGVSQNPRHKITKRGQNVTFRCDPISEHNRLYWYRQTLGQGPEFLTYFQNEAQLEKSRLLSDRFSAERPKGSFSTLEIQRTEQGDSAMYLCASTWDGHGYTFGSGTRLTVV.

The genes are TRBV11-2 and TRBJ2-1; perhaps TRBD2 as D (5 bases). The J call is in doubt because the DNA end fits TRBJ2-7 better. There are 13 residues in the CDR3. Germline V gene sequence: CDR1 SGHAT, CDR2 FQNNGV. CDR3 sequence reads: CASSPDGVGEQYF. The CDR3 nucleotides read TGTGCCAGCAGTCCTGACGGGGTGGGGGAGCAGTACTTC.

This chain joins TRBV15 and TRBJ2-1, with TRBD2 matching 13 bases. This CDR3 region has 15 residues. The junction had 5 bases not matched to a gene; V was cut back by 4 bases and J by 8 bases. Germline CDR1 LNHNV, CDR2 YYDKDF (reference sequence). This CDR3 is CATSKLAGGGDEQFF. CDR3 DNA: TGTGCCACCAGCAAACTAGCGGGGGGGGGTGATGAGCAGTTCTTC.

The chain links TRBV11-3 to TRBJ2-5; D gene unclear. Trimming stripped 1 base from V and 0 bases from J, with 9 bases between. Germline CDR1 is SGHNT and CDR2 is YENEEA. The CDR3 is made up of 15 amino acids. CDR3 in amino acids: CASSLVGEDQETQYF. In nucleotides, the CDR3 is TGTGCCAGCAGCTTAGTCGGAGAGGACCAAGAGACCCAGTACTTC.

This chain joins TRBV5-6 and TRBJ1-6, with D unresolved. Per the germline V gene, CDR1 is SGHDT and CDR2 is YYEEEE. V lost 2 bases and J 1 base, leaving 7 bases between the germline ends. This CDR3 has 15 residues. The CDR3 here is CASSFRVSYNSPLHF. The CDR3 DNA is TGTGCCAGCAGCTTCCGGGTATCCTATAATTCACCCCTCCACTTT.

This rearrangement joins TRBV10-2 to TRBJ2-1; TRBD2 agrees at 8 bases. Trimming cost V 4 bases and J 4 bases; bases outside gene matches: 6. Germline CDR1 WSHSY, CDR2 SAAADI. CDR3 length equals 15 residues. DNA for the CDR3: TGCGCCAGCAGTGGGGTCGCGGGGGGATACAATGAGCAGTTCTTC. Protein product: CASSGVAGGYNEQFF.